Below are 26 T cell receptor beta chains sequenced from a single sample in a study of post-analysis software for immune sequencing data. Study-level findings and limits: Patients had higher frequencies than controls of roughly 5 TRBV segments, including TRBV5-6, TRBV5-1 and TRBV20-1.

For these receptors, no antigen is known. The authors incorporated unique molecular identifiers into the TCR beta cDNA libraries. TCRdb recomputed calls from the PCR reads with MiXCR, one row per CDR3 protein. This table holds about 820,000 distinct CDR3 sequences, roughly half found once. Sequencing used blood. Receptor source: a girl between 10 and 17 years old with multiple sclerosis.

CDR3 region: CASGLGRAHEQYF. The CDR3 DNA follows: TGTGCTAGTGGTTTGGGCAGGGCCCACGAGCAGTACTTC. V and J are TRBV12-5 and TRBJ2-7; D may be TRBD1 (5 bases). The V end was cut by 1 base, the J end by 5 bases, with 9 bases between. Germline V gives CDR1 LGHNT, CDR2 FRNRAP. The CDR3 spans 13 residues.

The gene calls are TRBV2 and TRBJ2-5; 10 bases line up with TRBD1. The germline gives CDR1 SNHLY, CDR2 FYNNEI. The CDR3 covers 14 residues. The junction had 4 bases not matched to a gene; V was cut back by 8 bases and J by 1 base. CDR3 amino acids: CASGRTGGQETQYF. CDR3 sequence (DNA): TGTGCCAGCGGTAGGACAGGGGGCCAAGAGACCCAGTACTTC.

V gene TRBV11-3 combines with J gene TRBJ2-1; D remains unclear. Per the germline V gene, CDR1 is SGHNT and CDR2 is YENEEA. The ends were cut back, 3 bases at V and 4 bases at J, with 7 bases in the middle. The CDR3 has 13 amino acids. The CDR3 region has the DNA TGTGCCAGCAGCTTGCCGGAATACAATGAGCAGTTCTTC. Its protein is CASSLPEYNEQFF.

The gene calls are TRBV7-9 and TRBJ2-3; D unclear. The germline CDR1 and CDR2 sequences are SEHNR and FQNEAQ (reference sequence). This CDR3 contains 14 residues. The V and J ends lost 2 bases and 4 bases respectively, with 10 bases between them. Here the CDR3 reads CASSLRITADTQYF. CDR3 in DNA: TGTGCCAGCAGCTTACGGATAACCGCAGATACGCAGTATTTT.

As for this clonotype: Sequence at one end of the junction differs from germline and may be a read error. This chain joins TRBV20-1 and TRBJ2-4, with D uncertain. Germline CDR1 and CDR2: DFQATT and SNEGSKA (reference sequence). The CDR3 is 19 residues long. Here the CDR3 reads CSAGDPLNFGARAKNIQYF. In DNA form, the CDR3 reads TGCAGTGCTGGAGACCCCCTCAACTTCGGTGCCAGGGCCAAAAACATTCAGTACTTC.

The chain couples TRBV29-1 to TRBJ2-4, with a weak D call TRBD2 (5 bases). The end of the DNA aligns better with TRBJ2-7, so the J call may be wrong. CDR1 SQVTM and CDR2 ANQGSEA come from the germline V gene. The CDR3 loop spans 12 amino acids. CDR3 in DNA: TGCAGCGCTAGGACTTTTATCCACGAGCAGTACTTC. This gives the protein CSARTFIHEQYF.

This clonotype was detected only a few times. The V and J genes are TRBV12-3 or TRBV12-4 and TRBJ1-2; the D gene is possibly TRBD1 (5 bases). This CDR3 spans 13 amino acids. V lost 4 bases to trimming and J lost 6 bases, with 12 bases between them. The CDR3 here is CASSWRGVNGYTF. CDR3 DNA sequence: TGTGCCAGCAGTTGGAGAGGGGTTAATGGCTACACCTTC.

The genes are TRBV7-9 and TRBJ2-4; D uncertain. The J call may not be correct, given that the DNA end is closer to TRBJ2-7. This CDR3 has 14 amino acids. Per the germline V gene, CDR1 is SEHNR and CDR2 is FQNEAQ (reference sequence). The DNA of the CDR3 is TGTGCCAGCAGCTTTGATGTTTTCAAGGCCGAGCAGTACTTC. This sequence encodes CASSFDVFKAEQYF.

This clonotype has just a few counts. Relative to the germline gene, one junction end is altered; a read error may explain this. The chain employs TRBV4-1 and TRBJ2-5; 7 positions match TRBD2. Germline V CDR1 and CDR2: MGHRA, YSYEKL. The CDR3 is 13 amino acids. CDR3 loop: CASSQGEGESQYF. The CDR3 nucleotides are TGCGCCAGCAGCCAAGGGGAGGGAGAGAGCCAGTACTTC.

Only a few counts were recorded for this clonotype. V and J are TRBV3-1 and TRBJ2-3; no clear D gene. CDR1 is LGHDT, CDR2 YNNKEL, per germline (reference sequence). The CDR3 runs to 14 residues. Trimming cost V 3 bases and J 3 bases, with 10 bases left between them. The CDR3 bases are TGTGCCAGCAGCCAGGATATGGCAACAGATACGCAGTATTTT. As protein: CASSQDMATDTQYF.

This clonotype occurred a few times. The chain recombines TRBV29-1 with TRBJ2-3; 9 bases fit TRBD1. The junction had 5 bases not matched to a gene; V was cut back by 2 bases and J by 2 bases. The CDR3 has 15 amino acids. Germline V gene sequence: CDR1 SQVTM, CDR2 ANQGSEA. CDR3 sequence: CSVERDRDYTDTQYF. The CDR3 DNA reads TGCAGCGTTGAACGGGACAGGGACTACACAGATACGCAGTATTTT.

CDR3 region: CATSGQTGTKNIQYF. The CDR3, as DNA: TGTGCCACCAGCGGACAGACAGGGACCAAAAACATTCAGTACTTC. This chain joins TRBV15 and TRBJ2-4; TRBD1 agrees at 7 bases. V dropped 5 bases and J dropped 2; count of bases not matched to a gene: 6. The CDR3 extends over 15 amino acids. Germline loops: CDR1 LNHNV, CDR2 YYDKDF (reference sequence).

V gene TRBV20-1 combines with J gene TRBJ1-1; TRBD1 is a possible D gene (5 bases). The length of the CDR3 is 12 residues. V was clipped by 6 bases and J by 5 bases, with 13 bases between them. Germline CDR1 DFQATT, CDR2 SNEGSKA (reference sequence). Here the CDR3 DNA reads TGCAGTGCGCTTCGGGGGGGAACTGAAGCTTTCTTT. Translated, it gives CSALRGGTEAFF.

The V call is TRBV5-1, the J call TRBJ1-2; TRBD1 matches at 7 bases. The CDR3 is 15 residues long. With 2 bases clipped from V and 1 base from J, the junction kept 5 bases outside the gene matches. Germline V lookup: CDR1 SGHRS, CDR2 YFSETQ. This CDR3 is CASSFGQASNYGYTF. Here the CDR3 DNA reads TGCGCCAGCAGCTTCGGACAGGCCAGTAACTATGGCTACACCTTC.

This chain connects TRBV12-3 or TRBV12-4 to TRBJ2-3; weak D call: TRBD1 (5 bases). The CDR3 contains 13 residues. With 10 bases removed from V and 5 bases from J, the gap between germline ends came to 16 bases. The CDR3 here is CATRERRLDTQYF. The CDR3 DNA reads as TGTGCCACCAGGGAAAGGAGACTAGATACGCAGTATTTT.

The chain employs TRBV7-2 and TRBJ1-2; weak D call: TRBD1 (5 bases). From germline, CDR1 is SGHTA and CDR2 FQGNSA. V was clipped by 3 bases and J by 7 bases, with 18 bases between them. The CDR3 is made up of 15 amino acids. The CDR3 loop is CASSLGTGDRSGYTF. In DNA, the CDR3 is TGTGCCAGCAGCTTGGGAACGGGGGATAGAAGTGGCTACACCTTC.

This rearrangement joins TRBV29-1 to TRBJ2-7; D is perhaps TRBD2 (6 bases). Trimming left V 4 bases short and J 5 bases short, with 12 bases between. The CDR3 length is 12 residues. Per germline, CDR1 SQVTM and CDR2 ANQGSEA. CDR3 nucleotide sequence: TGCAGCGTTGTCGGGGGAGGCGACGAGCAGTACTTC. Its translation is CSVVGGGDEQYF.

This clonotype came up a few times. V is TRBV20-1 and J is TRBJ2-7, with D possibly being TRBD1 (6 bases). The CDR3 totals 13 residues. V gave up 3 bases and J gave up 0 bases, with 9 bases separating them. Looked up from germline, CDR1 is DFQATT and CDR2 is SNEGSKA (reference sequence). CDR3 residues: CSARWTASYEQYF. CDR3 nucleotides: TGCAGTGCTAGGTGGACAGCCTCCTACGAGCAGTACTTC.

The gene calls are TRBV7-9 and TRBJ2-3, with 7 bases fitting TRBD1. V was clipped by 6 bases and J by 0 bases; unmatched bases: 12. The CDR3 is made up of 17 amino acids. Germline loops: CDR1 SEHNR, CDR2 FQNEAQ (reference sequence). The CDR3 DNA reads TGTGCCAGCAGGAATGAAGGACAGGCAACTAGCACAGATACGCAGTATTTT. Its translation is CASRNEGQATSTDTQYF.

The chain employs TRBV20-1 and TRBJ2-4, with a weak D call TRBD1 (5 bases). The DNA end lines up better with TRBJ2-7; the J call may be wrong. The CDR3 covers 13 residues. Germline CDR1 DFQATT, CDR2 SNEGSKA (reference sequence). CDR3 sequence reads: CSAPKSGSYEQYF. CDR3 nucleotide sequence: TGCAGTGCACCCAAATCAGGGTCCTACGAGCAGTACTTC.

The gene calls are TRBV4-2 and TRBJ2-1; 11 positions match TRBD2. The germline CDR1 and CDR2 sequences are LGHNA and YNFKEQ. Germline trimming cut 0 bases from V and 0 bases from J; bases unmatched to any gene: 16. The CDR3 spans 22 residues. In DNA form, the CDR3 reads TGTGCCAGCAGCCAAGATCCGCGGGCGACTAGCGGGGACGATAGCTCCTACAATGAGCAGTTCTTC. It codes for CASSQDPRATSGDDSSYNEQFF.

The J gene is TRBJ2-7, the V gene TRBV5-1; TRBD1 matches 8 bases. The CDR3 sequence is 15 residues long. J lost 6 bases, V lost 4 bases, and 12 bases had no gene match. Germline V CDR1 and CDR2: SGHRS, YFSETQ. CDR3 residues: CASSRGGQGATEQYF. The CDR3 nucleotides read TGCGCCAGCAGCCGAGGGGGCCAGGGGGCTACCGAGCAGTACTTC.

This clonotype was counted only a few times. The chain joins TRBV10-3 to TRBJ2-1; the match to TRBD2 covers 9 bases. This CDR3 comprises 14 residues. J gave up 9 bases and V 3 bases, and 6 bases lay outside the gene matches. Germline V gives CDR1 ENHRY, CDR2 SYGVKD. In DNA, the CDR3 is TGTGCCATCAGTGAAGGAGCGGGAGGAGTTGAGCAGTTCTTC. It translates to CAISEGAGGVEQFF.

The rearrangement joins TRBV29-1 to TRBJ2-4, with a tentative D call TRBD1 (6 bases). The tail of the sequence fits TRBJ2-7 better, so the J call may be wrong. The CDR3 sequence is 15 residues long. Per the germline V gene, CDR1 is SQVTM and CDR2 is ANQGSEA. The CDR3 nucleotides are TGCAGCGTTGACGGGACACATCTGGGGTCCTACGAGCAGTACTTC. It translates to CSVDGTHLGSYEQYF.

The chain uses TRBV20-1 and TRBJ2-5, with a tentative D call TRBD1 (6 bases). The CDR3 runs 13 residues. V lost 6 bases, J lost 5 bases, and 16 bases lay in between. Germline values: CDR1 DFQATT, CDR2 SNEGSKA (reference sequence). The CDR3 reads CSAQGPDRETQYF. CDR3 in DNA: TGCAGTGCCCAGGGACCTGACAGGGAGACCCAGTACTTC.

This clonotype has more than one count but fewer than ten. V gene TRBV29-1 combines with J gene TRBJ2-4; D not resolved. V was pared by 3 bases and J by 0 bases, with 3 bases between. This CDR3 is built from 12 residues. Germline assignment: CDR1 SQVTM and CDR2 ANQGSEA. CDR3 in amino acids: CSVERAKNIQYF. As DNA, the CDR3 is TGCAGCGTTGAGAGAGCCAAAAACATTCAGTACTTC.